These 27 T cell receptor beta chains share one sample of origin, sequenced in a study of OX40 agonist ivuxolimab in advanced cancers. Libraries were prepared by immunoSEQ multiplex PCR; TCRdb keeps only in-frame clonotypes and omits some of them. The sample lists around 70,000 clones, 83% occurring once. The sample here was CD4+ or CD8+ T cells sorted from blood, taken in a trial of the OX40 agonist ivuxolimab. The receptors come from an adult with an advanced solid tumor such as melanoma, head and neck, liver or kidney cancer.

The chain uses TRBV7-9 and TRBJ2-7; D is perhaps TRBD1 or TRBD2 (5 bases each). The V end was cut by 0 bases, the J end by 6 bases, with 18 bases between. This CDR3 has 16 residues. The V gene's germline CDR1 is SEHNR and CDR2 FQNEAQ (reference sequence). The CDR3 sequence: CASSLASGTPLREQYF. The CDR3 DNA follows: TGTGCCAGCAGCTTAGCCTCCGGGACGCCCCTCCGCGAGCAGTACTTC. The full variable domain, its missing parts supplied by reference TRBV7-9 and TRBJ2-7, is DTGVSQNPRHKITKRGQNVTFRCDPISEHNRLYWYRQTLGQGPEFLTYFQNEAQLEKSRLLSDRFSAERPKGSFSTLEIQRTEQGDSAMYLCASSLASGTPLREQYFGPGTRLTVT.

This chain joins TRBV5-5 and TRBJ2-7; 7 nucleotides match TRBD1. Losses at the gene ends were 4 bases for V and 4 bases for J; bases not matched to a gene: 8. The CDR3 is 14 amino acids. CDR1 is SGHKS and CDR2 is YYEKEE in the germline V gene (reference sequence). The CDR3 nucleotides are TGTGCCAGCAGCGCGACAGGGAACTCTTACGAGCAGTACTTC. Its translation is CASSATGNSYEQYF.

The chain has TRBV28 and TRBJ1-3; TRBD1 matches at 9 bases. Per germline, CDR1 MDHEN and CDR2 SYDVKM. The CDR3 is 15 amino acids. J was trimmed by 4 bases and V by 2 bases; bases with no gene match: 3. The CDR3 protein is CASSLRGTGGNTIYF. The CDR3, as DNA: TGTGCCAGCAGTTTACGCGGGACAGGGGGAAACACCATATATTTT.

This clone was recorded once. The rearrangement joins TRBV4-3 to TRBJ1-4; 11 positions agree with TRBD1. V shed 4 bases and J 3 bases; nucleotides not matched to a gene: 1. The CDR3 sequence is 15 residues long. The germline V gene encodes CDR1 LGHNA and CDR2 YSLEER. The CDR3 nucleotides are TGCGCCAGCAGCCGGGGACAGGGGGCTAATGAAAAACTGTTTTTT. The encoded protein is CASSRGQGANEKLFF.

This clone turned up a few times. The rearrangement links TRBV27 to TRBJ1-1; no clear D. V dropped 6 bases and J dropped 2 bases, with 13 bases sitting between them. Germline V lookup: CDR1 MNHEY, CDR2 SMNVEV (reference sequence). The CDR3 has 14 amino acids. The CDR3: CASSRIRVNTEAFF. CDR3 bases: TGTGCCAGCAGCCGAATTAGGGTTAACACTGAAGCTTTCTTT.

V and J are TRBV5-1 and TRBJ2-1; 8 bases are a match to TRBD2. The CDR3 sequence is 14 residues long. After removal of 5 bases from V and 9 bases from J, the junction contained 10 bases not matched to a gene. Germline lookup yields CDR1 SGHRS and CDR2 YFSETQ. Here the CDR3 reads CASSRAGDLVEQFF. CDR3 bases: TGCGCCAGCAGTAGAGCGGGAGATCTGGTTGAGCAGTTCTTC.

The rearrangement joins TRBV7-2 to TRBJ2-1; D assignment may be TRBD1 or TRBD2 (5 bases each). Germline CDR1 SGHTA, CDR2 FQGNSA. Trimming left V 1 base short and J 1 base short, with 14 bases between. The CDR3 runs 17 residues. The CDR3 region is CASSLVPGSGSYNEQFF. The CDR3 bases are TGTGCCAGCAGCTTAGTGCCAGGGTCGGGGTCCTACAATGAGCAGTTCTTC.

This clone is termed medium-sized (0.01 to 0.1%). Here the CDR3 reads CASSSSGGTYEQYF. CDR3 coding DNA: TGCGCCAGCAGCTCATCAGGGGGCACCTACGAGCAGTACTTC. This rearrangement joins TRBV5-1 to TRBJ2-7; 8 bases align to TRBD1. This CDR3 comprises 14 residues. Germline assignment: CDR1 SGHRS and CDR2 YFSETQ. With 3 bases clipped from V and 2 bases from J, the junction kept 4 bases outside the gene matches.

The genes are TRBV10-3 and TRBJ1-4, with D possibly matching TRBD1 (6 bases). V lost 4 bases to trimming and J lost 6 bases, with 9 bases between them. The length of the CDR3 is 13 residues. The germline CDR1 and CDR2 sequences are ENHRY and SYGVKD. This CDR3 is CAISAGGDEKLFF. CDR3 in DNA: TGTGCCATCAGTGCTGGGGGCGATGAAAAACTGTTTTTT.

The table lists this clone with a count of one. The chain couples TRBV18 to TRBJ2-7; 7 bases fit TRBD1. This CDR3 has 15 amino acids. Germline lookup yields CDR1 KGHSH and CDR2 LQKENI. Trimming took 2 bases from V and 6 from J; bases not matched to a gene: 10. CDR3 region: CASSPRDSLTSEQYF. As DNA, the CDR3 is TGTGCCAGCTCACCAAGGGACAGCTTAACTTCCGAGCAGTACTTC.

This clone was seen a few times. The gene calls are TRBV11-2 and TRBJ2-3; D is ambiguous. The ends were cut back, 4 bases at V and 0 bases at J, with 14 bases in the middle. The CDR3 totals 16 residues. Germline V gene data show CDR1 as SGHAT and CDR2 as FQNNGV. Here the CDR3 reads CASSSGRPTSTDTQYF. The CDR3, as DNA: TGTGCCAGCAGCTCCGGGCGACCAACTAGCACAGATACGCAGTATTTT. The whole variable domain, remainder taken from reference TRBV11-2 and TRBJ2-3, is EAGVAQSPRYKIIEKRQSVAFWCNPISGHATLYWYQQILGQGPKLLIQFQNNGVVDDSQLPKDRFSAERLKGVDSTLKIQPAKLEDSAVYLCASSSGRPTSTDTQYFGPGTRLTVL.

This chain connects TRBV7-7 to TRBJ2-5; D is possibly TRBD1 (6 bases). The germline V and J ends were trimmed by 4 bases and 2 bases, with 17 bases remaining between them. Germline lookup yields CDR1 SSHAT and CDR2 FNYEAQ (reference sequence). The CDR3 extends over 16 amino acids. CDR3 DNA sequence: TGTGCCAGCAGCTCGCCACAGGGTTACGGACAAGAGACCCAGTACTTC. Its translation: CASSSPQGYGQETQYF.

V and J are TRBV11-3 and TRBJ2-1; a possible D gene is TRBD2 (6 bases). Germline loops: CDR1 SGHNT, CDR2 YENEEA. The CDR3 covers 15 residues. Trimming took 5 bases from V and 0 from J, leaving 11 bases between them. This CDR3 reads CASSLSGRSYNEQFF. Here the CDR3 DNA reads TGTGCCAGCAGCCTTAGCGGTCGCTCCTACAATGAGCAGTTCTTC.

This clone was seen just once. The chain employs TRBV14 and TRBJ2-7, with D perhaps TRBD1 (6 bases). CDR3 length equals 11 residues. Per germline, CDR1 SGHDN and CDR2 FVKESK. Between the trimmed V and J ends, which lost 2 bases and 12 bases, there was a span of 11 bases. The CDR3 bases are TGTGCCAGCAGCCAAAACAGGGTACCGTACTTC. Its protein product is CASSQNRVPYF.

V gene TRBV27 combines with J gene TRBJ2-2, with no clear D. Germline V gene lookup returns CDR1 MNHEY and CDR2 SMNVEV (reference sequence). Trimming shortened V by 6 bases and J by 0 bases, and 8 bases separated the two germline ends. This CDR3 has 14 residues. CDR3: CASRRPANTGELFF. CDR3 sequence (DNA): TGTGCCAGCAGACGGCCTGCGAACACCGGGGAGCTGTTTTTT.

This chain links TRBV2 with TRBJ2-5, with 7 positions matching TRBD2. Judging by the DNA end, TRBJ2-7 fits better; the J call may be wrong. Looked up from germline, CDR1 is SNHLY and CDR2 is FYNNEI. CDR3 size: 14 residues. The CDR3 spells CASSSGTTSYEQYF. In DNA, the CDR3 is TGTGCCAGCAGTTCCGGGACTACATCCTACGAGCAGTACTTC.

The chain couples TRBV6-5 to TRBJ1-5; 9 nucleotides agree with TRBD1. CDR1 and CDR2 from the germline V gene are MNHEY and SVGAGI. The CDR3 extends over 15 amino acids. Germline trimming cut 6 bases from V and 3 bases from J; bases unmatched to any gene: 6. The CDR3 sequence is CASRRDRGSNQPQHF. The DNA for the CDR3 is TGTGCCAGCAGGAGAGACAGGGGGTCCAATCAGCCCCAGCATTTT.

This CDR3 is CASSRDSGVNEQYF. CDR3 nucleotides: TGTGCCAGCTCCCGCGACTCGGGGGTTAACGAGCAGTACTTC. The chain couples TRBV18 to TRBJ2-7, with D maybe TRBD2 (6 bases). This CDR3 comprises 14 residues. Trimming cost V 6 bases and J 5 bases, with 17 bases left between them. Germline V gene sequence: CDR1 KGHSH, CDR2 LQKENI.

The chain links TRBV19 to TRBJ2-7; 8 bases align to TRBD1. CDR3 length: 18 residues. The V and J ends lost 5 bases and 4 bases, in that order; junction bases with no gene match: 19. In germline, CDR1 is LNHDA, CDR2 SQIVND (reference sequence). CDR3 region: CASSRGQGAPRDAYEQYF. The CDR3 DNA reads as TGTGCCAGTAGTCGCGGACAGGGTGCTCCCCGCGACGCTTACGAGCAGTACTTC.

This sequence joins TRBV5-1 and TRBJ2-7; 10 nucleotides align to TRBD2. Trimming cost V 5 bases and J 3 bases; bases outside gene matches: 14. Germline loops: CDR1 SGHRS, CDR2 YFSETQ. There are 17 residues in the CDR3. CDR3 DNA sequence: TGCGCCAGCAGTATCACAACCTCTAGCGGGAGTATCTACGAGCAGTACTTC. Its translation: CASSITTSSGSIYEQYF.

The chain employs TRBV18 and TRBJ2-3, with 8 bases fitting TRBD1. The CDR3 contains 17 residues. V was pared by 5 bases and J by 5 bases, with 15 bases of the junction left unmatched. Germline values: CDR1 KGHSH, CDR2 LQKENI. The CDR3: CASSSLWDRLKGDTQYF. The CDR3 DNA is TGTGCCAGCTCATCACTCTGGGACAGGCTAAAAGGAGATACGCAGTATTTT.

In this sample, this clone turned up many times. The genes are TRBV19 and TRBJ2-7, with 7 positions matching TRBD1. The CDR3 length is 14 residues. Looked up from germline, CDR1 is LNHDA and CDR2 is SQIVND (reference sequence). Unmatched junction bases numbered 7, after V lost 5 bases and J lost 3 bases. The DNA of the CDR3 is TGTGCCAGTAGTCACGGCCGGGACAGCTACGAGCAGTACTTC. Its protein product is CASSHGRDSYEQYF. The full variable domain, its missing parts supplied by reference TRBV19 and TRBJ2-7, is DGGITQSPKYLFRKEGQNVTLSCEQNLNHDAMYWYRQDPGQGLRLIYYSQIVNDFQKGDIAEGYSVSREKKESFPLTVTSAQKNPTAFYLCASSHGRDSYEQYFGPGTRLTVT.

V gene TRBV10-3 combines with J gene TRBJ2-2; 10 bases map to TRBD2. In germline, CDR1 is ENHRY, CDR2 SYGVKD. The CDR3 sequence is 14 residues long. J gave up 1 base and V 9 bases, and 2 bases lay outside the gene matches. CDR3 coding DNA: TGTGCCATAGGACTAGCGGAGAACACCGGGGAGCTGTTTTTT. This gives the protein CAIGLAENTGELFF.

This CDR3 is CASSISGGGHNEQFF. CDR3 sequence (DNA): TGTGCCAGTAGTATCTCGGGCGGAGGCCACAATGAGCAGTTCTTC. This chain joins TRBV19 and TRBJ2-1; D perhaps matches TRBD2 (5 bases). Germline V lookup: CDR1 LNHDA, CDR2 SQIVND (reference sequence). Trimming stripped 3 bases from V and 5 bases from J, with 14 bases between. The CDR3 has 15 residues.

V gene TRBV27 combines with J gene TRBJ2-1; D may be TRBD1 (5 bases). This CDR3 contains 16 residues. Germline V gives CDR1 MNHEY, CDR2 SMNVEV (reference sequence). Trimming cost V 3 bases and J 7 bases, with 19 bases left between them. The CDR3 loop is CASSFRALPTGNEQFF. As DNA, the CDR3 is TGTGCCAGCAGTTTCAGGGCCCTCCCTACAGGTAATGAGCAGTTCTTC.

The V call is TRBV11-2, the J call TRBJ1-3; TRBD1 might be the D (5 bases). Trimming shortened V by 1 base and J by 3 bases, and 10 bases separated the two germline ends. Germline CDR1 and CDR2: SGHAT and FQNNGV. The CDR3 has 15 residues. The CDR3 is CASSLGRGSGNTIYF. DNA of the CDR3: TGTGCCAGCAGCTTAGGTCGGGGGAGTGGAAACACCATATATTTT.

This clone was detected a few times. V and J are TRBV7-8 and TRBJ1-2; D is uncertain. The germline V gene encodes CDR1 SGHVS and CDR2 FQNEAQ. Trimming removed 1 base at V and 8 bases at J, with 8 bases between. The length of the CDR3 is 12 residues. The CDR3 loop reads CASSLVGSGYTF. CDR3 in DNA: TGTGCCAGCAGCTTAGTTGGTAGCGGCTACACCTTC.